The clone carrying this T cell receptor (beta chain) has just one count. No antigen is known for it. The sample comes from a study of brain T cells in children with intractable seizures. The study, taken as a whole, reports: Pre- and post-surgery blood differed in depth, so pre-surgery absences may be undersampling.

Germline V CDR1 and CDR2: SEHNR, FQNEAQ (reference sequence). Trimming left V 7 bases short and J 5 bases short, with 13 bases between. This CDR3 comprises 13 residues. Sequencing was performed with immunoSEQ multiplex PCR; in TCRdb, only in-frame clones are kept and a portion is missing. The profile shows tens of thousands of clones, around nine tenths of them singletons. The sequence derives from a girl between 2 and 10 years old with tuberous sclerosis and intractable seizures. This sequence joins TRBV7-9 and TRBJ2-3; D remains unclear. The sample was peripheral blood, taken at surgery. The CDR3 protein is CASNPLSGDTQYF. For the CDR3, the DNA is TGTGCCAGCAACCCCCTGTCGGGAGATACGCAGTATTTT.